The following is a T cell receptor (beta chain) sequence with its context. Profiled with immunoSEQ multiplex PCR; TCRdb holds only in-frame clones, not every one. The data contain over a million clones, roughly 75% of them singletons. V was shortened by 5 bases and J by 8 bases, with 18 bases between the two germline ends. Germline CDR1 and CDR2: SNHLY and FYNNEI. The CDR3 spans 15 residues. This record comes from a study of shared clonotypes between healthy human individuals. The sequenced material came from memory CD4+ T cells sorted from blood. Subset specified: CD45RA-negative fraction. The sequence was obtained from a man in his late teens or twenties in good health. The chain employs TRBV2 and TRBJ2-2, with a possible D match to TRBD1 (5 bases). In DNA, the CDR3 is TGTGCCAGCAGTACCCGCGTCAGGGAATATGGGGAGCTGTTTTTT. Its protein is CASSTRVREYGELFF.